This T cell receptor (beta chain) emerged from a study of blood T cell repertoires in COVID-19. For the study at large: From the United States, Italy and Spain came samples of acute and convalescent COVID-19. PBMCs, B-cell-depleted T cells, or T cells provided the cDNA or gDNA that made up the material.

TCRdb's table, derived via immunoSEQ multiplex PCR, lists solely in-frame clones and lacks some. The sample shows 60,000 to 65,000 clones, 90% of them seen only once. Trimming took 3 bases from V and 4 from J; bases not matched to a gene: 4. Germline V gene lookup returns CDR1 SGHRS and CDR2 YFSETQ. The CDR3 extends over 14 amino acids. J is TRBJ2-1 and V is TRBV5-1; 7 bases are a match to TRBD1. Source material: peripheral blood. The TCR was taken from a woman over 75 with active COVID-19. The CDR3 reads CASSSQTGYNEQFF. The DNA for the CDR3 is TGCGCCAGCAGCTCGCAGACAGGGTACAATGAGCAGTTCTTC.